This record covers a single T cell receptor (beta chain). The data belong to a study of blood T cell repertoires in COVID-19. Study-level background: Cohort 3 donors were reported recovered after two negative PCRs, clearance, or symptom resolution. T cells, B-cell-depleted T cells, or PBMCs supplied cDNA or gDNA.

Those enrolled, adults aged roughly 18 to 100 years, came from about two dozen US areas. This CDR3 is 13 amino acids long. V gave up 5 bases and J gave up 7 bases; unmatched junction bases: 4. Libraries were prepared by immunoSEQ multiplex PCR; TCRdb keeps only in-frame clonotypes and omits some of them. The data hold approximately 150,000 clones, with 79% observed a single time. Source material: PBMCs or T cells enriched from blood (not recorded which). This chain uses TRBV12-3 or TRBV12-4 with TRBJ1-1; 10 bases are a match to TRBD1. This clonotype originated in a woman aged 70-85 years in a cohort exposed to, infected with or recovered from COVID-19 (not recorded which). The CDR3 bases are TGTGCCAGCAGTCGGGACAGGGGATATGAAGCTTTCTTT. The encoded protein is CASSRDRGYEAFF.